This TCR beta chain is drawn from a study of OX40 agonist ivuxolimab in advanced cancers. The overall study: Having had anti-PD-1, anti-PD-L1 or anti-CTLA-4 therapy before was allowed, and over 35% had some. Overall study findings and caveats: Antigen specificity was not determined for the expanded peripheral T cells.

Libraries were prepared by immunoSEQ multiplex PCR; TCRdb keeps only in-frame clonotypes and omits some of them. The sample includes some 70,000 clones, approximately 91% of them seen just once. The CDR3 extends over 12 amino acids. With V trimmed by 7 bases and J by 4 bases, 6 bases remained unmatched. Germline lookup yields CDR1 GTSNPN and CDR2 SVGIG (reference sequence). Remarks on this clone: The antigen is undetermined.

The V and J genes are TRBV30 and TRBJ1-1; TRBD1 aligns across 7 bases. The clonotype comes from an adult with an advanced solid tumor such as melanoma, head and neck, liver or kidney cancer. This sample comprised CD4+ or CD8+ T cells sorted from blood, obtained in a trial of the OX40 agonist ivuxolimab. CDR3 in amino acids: CAYLPGGTEAFF. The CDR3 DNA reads TGTGCCTATCTACCAGGGGGCACTGAAGCTTTCTTT.